This paragraph reports one TCR beta chain. This clone was seen a handful of times. Its cognate antigen has yet to be identified. Base quality data are lacking; no much larger clone is found one base away. Taken from cysteine to phenylalanine, the CDR3 has 12 residues. Solely the CDR3 DNA is kept, with 36 bases framed from the first base. The junction shows trimming of 4 bases on V and 6 bases on J, plus 10 bases between the germline ends. CDR1 and CDR2, per the germline V gene, are SGHRS and YFSETQ. The cohort comprised under 700 healthy bone marrow donors. Cohort members were all nominally healthy when sampled, although unrecorded immune exposures were likely present. The donor tested CMV seropositive and was one of the 289 seropositive cohort members. Every donor gave a peripheral blood sample, and the peripheral blood mononuclear cells from that sample were used for TCR beta sequencing. Genomic DNA extraction from the blood cell samples was performed with the Qiagen DNeasy Blood Extraction Kit.

The data were obtained in a study of cytomegalovirus exposure and HLA in healthy donors (dated by TCRdb to 2015 to 2018). Looking at the study overall: According to an earlier analysis of 587 of the donors, about 179 million T cells yielded roughly 110 million unique TCR beta sequences and about 300 Gb of sequence data. An early release covering about 600 HLA-typed donors comprised 250 to 350 gigabases of sequencing data and tens of millions of unique TCR sequences. Of the 398 genotyped donors, approximately 83% fell in the genetic ancestry cluster associated with self-reported Caucasian donors. The study was designed to test whether signatures of past pathogen exposure could be identified by cataloging public T cell receptors. Using immunosequencing, the study profiled T cell repertoires from around 670 subjects and related those repertoires to cytomegalovirus serostatus. Along with the roughly 670-subject first cohort, a separate validation cohort of over 90 different subjects was used. To predict cytomegalovirus infection status, the study brought together high-throughput TCR immunosequencing, statistical association of individual TCRs with disease status, and machine learning. A later analysis re-analyzed previously published TCR beta repertoires from 550 to 700 donors and added high-resolution HLA genotyping to study TCR occurrence patterns. In the later analysis, no new phenotypic data were used to find candidate immune exposures; instead, reliance was placed on TCR beta sequences and their occurrence across donors. An earlier analysis of 587 of the donors used high-throughput TCR beta sequencing to judge whether each TCR beta V gene segment behaved as functional or pseudogenic. Donor age, sex, ethnicity and CMV serostatus were collected together with the repertoire data. A later genetic analysis used genome-wide SNP genotypes for about 65% of the roughly 700 donors, treating that subset as a discovery cohort. Every discovery cohort repertoire had been produced on one sequencing platform. HLA typing covered class I and class II loci at four-digit resolution. The number of typed donors differed by locus: about 629-630 for A, B, C, DRB1 and DQB1; 522 for DQA1; 606 for DPA1; and 450 to 480 for DPB1. Because of strong linkage in the cohort, roughly five DR-DQ haplotypes were treated as single units for association and clustering. On average, around 230,000 unique TCR beta nucleotide sequences were sequenced per donor among a few hundred genotyped donors of the cohort, with 15% to 20% of those sequences being non-productive. Study-level results and caveats: In a later analysis, the rate of TCR association differed among HLA loci, with DRB1 alleles having the most associated TCRs and HLA-C alleles having the fewest. A further reported finding was that TCR beta sequences accurately predicted the HLA-A and HLA-B alleles for most subjects in the first cohort. Presence/absence analyses assumed roughly uniform sequencing depth across donors, an assumption that may not hold. V-gene and J-gene trimming of TCR beta chains was associated with a missense DCLRE1C variant in a later genetic analysis, and the association was replicated in an independent cohort. The study listed approximately 150 TCR beta chains as associated with cytomegalovirus. Strong co-occurrence of HLA alleles, especially DR and DQ, made assigning TCR associations to individual alleles difficult. A later analysis associated about 17,000 TCR beta sequences with specific HLA alleles at a false discovery rate of 0.05. The cohort was sequenced for TCR beta chains only, and without alpha or paired-chain data the features that could be detected were limited. Because counts were too low, about 18 rarely observed V segments, including chromosome 9 orphons, were left out of the earlier analysis of some 600 of the donors. Linkage disequilibrium might explain the correlated functional status among segregating V segments, but an unknown experimental factor could not be excluded. Some IMGT-functional V segments, including TRBV6-2 and TRBV6-3, could not be distinguished by the 87-base-pair reads and were therefore excluded. A later analysis reported that several top co-occurrence clusters appeared linked to parvovirus B19, influenza, CMV and Epstein-Barr virus. Most TCR sequences were observed very rarely across donors, whereas some public TCRs were present in many individuals. The classifier was reported to diagnose cytomegalovirus status with high specificity and sensitivity in both the original cohort and the validation cohort. The only immune exposure information available for the cohort was CMV serostatus. Three of the identified cytomegalovirus-associated TCR beta chains were confirmed in vitro to be specific for cytomegalovirus antigens. The authors suggested that the approach could potentially be generalized to other disease states and immunological phenotypes. In a later analysis, HLA-associated TCR beta chains were found to be more clonally expanded and to have lower generation probabilities than equally common non-associated chains. A group of highly shared sequence variants was considered likely to be a technical artifact of the sequencing pipeline. In an earlier analysis of approximately 600 of the donors, most TCR beta V segments were observed in productive rearrangements about 90% or about 30% of the time, broadly matching IMGT annotations. A later genetic analysis reported fewer N-insertions in productive TCRs among donors in an Asian-associated ancestry cluster than the roughly 620-donor mean. Because HLA typing was unavailable for some donors at each locus, only the typed subset was used in association tests. A later analysis found that most CMV-associated TCR beta chains appeared HLA-restricted, with HLA associations seemingly driven largely by CMV exposure.

Libraries came from the immunoSEQ multiplex PCR assay. A mixture of 60 forward primers for TCR Vbeta segments and 13 reverse primers for TCR Jbeta segments was used in the multiplex PCR. A multiplex PCR assay on genomic DNA amplified the CDR3 region of rearranged TCR beta genes. Amplified TCR beta libraries were sequenced as 87-base-pair reads on the Illumina HiSeq System. Processing in the source paper ran as follows. In a later analysis, some 80 million unique TCR beta chains were counted across the roughly 670 repertoires, and roughly 10 million of these chains were shared by at least two donors. Raw reads were error-corrected and collapsed into unique sequences with a nearest-neighbor algorithm that merged closely related sequences to remove PCR and sequencing errors. V, D and J gene segments were assigned by aligning CDR3 sequences to IMGT reference sequences. For a sequence to be retained, a match of at least six nucleotides was required to both a V gene segment and a J gene segment. Rearrangements were classified as productive when the CDR3 lacked stop codons and remained in frame with V and J, and all other rearrangements were classified as non-productive. Following IMGT convention, CDR3 was defined as the stretch from the second conserved V-encoded cysteine up to the conserved J-encoded phenylalanine. The earlier analysis of approximately 500 of the donors excluded sequences that lacked an unambiguous match to a single V gene segment. In an earlier analysis of some 590 of the donors, a V segment was called functional when productive rearrangements were above 56.7%, and segregating when the standard deviation between donors exceeded 5%. To diagnose cytomegalovirus status from the catalog of TCR beta chain sequences, a statistical classification framework was built. In a later analysis, V and J genes were assigned by comparing TCR nucleotide sequences against IMGT/GENE-DB human TR gene sequences. In a later analysis, CDR3 sequences and most-parsimonious VDJ recombination scenarios were assigned using the TCRdist pipeline. In a later analysis, every TCR beta chain was defined by the combination of its CDR3 amino acid sequence and its V-gene family, and reads without a unique V-gene family were dropped. In a later analysis, around 650 highly shared, low-generation-probability nucleotide sequences were removed to address suspected cross-contamination and a sequencing artifact. A later analysis calculated a clonal expansion index for each public chain from normalized within-repertoire ranks of inferred template counts. A later analysis computed generation probabilities with a VDJ recombination model fitted to out-of-frame rearrangements, and checked the results against IGoR. In a later analysis, TCR-TCR, TCR-HLA and TCR-CMV co-occurrence was scored with hypergeometric tests, and a repertoire-size bias correction was applied to TCR pairs. False discovery rates were estimated in a later analysis by permuting HLA or CMV assignments 20 times. In a later analysis, co-occurring TCRs were grouped using DBSCAN, with TCRdist sequence similarity added in when clustering inside HLA-allele-positive subsets. Repertoires with fewer than 30,000 or more than 120,000 public chains, plus five repertoires with anomalous nucleotide sharing, were excluded from co-occurrence clustering. Here the immuneACCESS table is served through TCRdb, limited to in-frame sequences with V and J called. Missing clones are a known gap in these copies; in checked studies unresolved V genes cover under half, and the rest lacks a known reason. D and trimming come from the DNA, and the V and J calls and clone size come from that table. The sample contains 150,000 to 200,000 clones, roughly four fifths of them found a single time. 3.4% of the sample is taken by the ten largest.

The material sequenced was PBMCs. The chain uses TRBV5-1 and TRBJ1-2; the D segment cannot be called with confidence. This receptor was taken from a man aged 40-49 years in good health and CMV-seropositive. The nucleotide sequence reads TGCGCCAGCAGCCTTAACACGAATGGCTACACCTTC. It translates to CASSLNTNGYTF.